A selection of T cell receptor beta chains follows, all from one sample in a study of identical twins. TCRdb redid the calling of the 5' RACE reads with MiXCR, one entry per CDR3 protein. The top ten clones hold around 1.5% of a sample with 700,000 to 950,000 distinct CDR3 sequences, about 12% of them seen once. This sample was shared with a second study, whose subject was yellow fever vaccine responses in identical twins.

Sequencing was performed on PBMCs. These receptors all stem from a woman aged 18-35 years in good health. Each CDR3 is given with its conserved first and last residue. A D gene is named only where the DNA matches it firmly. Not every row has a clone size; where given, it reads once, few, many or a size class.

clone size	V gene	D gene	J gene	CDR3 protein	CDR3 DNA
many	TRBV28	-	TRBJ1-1	CASSFVVQSWNTEAFF	TGTGCCAGCAGTTTTGTCGTTCAGTCTTGGAACACTGAAGCTTTCTTT
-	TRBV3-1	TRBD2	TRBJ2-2	CASTLSGRYTGELFF	TGTGCCAGCACCCTTAGCGGGAGGTACACCGGGGAGCTGTTTTTT
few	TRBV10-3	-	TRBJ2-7	CAISHNGYEQYF	TGTGCCATCTCCCACAACGGATACGAGCAGTACTTC
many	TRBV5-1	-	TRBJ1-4	CASSYDSTTNEKLFF	TGCGCCAGCAGCTACGACAGCACAACTAATGAAAAACTGTTTTTT
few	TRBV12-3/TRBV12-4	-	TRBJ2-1	CASSSLRARNDEQFF	TGTGCCAGCAGCTCCCTGAGGGCCCGGAACGATGAGCAGTTCTTC
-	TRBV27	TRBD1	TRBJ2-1	CASSLPGGRGSEEQFF	TGTGCCAGCAGTTTACCAGGGGGAAGGGGTAGCGAGGAGCAGTTCTTC
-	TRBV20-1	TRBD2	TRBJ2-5	CSATGLAAETQYF	TGCAGTGCTACGGGACTAGCGGCTGAGACCCAGTACTTC
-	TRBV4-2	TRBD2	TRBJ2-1	CASSHTSGDRNEQFF	TGTGCCAGCAGCCACACTAGCGGGGATCGCAATGAGCAGTTCTTC
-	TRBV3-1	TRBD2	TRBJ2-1	CASSQRGRAGVTYNEQFF	TGTGCCAGCAGCCAACGAGGCCGGGCGGGAGTGACCTACAATGAGCAGTTCTTC
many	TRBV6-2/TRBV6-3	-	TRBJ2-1	CASSYSRDYNEQFF	TGTGCCAGCAGTTACTCCCGGGACTACAATGAGCAGTTCTTC
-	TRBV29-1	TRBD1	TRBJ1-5	CSVLIGGTGVGQPQHF	TGCAGCGTCCTGATCGGGGGAACAGGGGTTGGTCAGCCCCAGCATTTT
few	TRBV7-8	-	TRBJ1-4	CASSPTVLDEKLFF	TGTGCCAGCAGCCCCACGGTGCTTGATGAAAAACTGTTTTTT
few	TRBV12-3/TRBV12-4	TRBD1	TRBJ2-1	CASSDDRGRGNEQFF	TGTGCCAGCAGTGACGACAGGGGACGGGGCAATGAGCAGTTCTTC
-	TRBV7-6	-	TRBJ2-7	CASSLGSPGPAVEQYF	TGTGCCAGCAGCTTAGGATCCCCGGGACCTGCTGTCGAGCAGTACTTC
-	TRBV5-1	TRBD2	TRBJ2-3	CASSRGGDPTDTQYF	TGCGCCAGCAGTCGCGGGGGGGACCCCACAGATACGCAGTATTTT
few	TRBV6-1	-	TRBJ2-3	CASSDQPTGILDTQYF	TGTGCCAGCAGTGACCAACCTACAGGGATTTTGGATACGCAGTATTTT
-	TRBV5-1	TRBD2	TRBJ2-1	CASSLALLAGEGEQFF	TGCGCCAGCAGCTTGGCCCTGCTAGCGGGAGAAGGTGAGCAGTTCTTC
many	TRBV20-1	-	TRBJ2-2	CSALAAGSGGELFF	TGCAGTGCCCTCGCCGCGGGTTCAGGCGGGGAGCTGTTTTTT
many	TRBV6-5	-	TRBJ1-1	CASSYSNGGRAQGEAFF	TGTGCCAGCAGTTACTCGAACGGTGGCAGAGCCCAAGGTGAAGCTTTCTTT
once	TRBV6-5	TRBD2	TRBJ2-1	CASSYSGVTYNEQFF	TGTGCCAGCAGTTATAGCGGGGTTACCTACAATGAGCAGTTCTTC
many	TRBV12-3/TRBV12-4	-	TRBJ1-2	CASTKWDRLTYGYTF	TGTGCCAGCACTAAGTGGGACCGATTAACCTATGGCTACACCTTC
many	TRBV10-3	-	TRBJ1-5	CAISDSTSNQPQHF	TGTGCCATCAGTGACAGTACAAGCAATCAGCCCCAGCATTTT
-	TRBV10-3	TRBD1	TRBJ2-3	CAIRPRDSFTDTQYF	TGTGCCATCAGACCCCGGGACAGCTTCACAGATACGCAGTATTTT
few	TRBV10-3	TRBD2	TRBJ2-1	CAISPLAGGSNEQFF	TGTGCCATCAGCCCACTAGCGGGAGGCTCGAATGAGCAGTTCTTC
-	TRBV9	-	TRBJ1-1	CASSRGEYTEAFF	TGTGCCAGCAGCAGGGGGGAGTACACTGAAGCTTTCTTT
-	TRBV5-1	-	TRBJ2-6	CASSPYELGANVLTF	TGCGCCAGCAGCCCATATGAGCTTGGGGCCAACGTCCTGACTTTC
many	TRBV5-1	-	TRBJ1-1	CASSLAISHGANTEAFF	TGCGCCAGCAGCTTGGCCATAAGCCACGGGGCGAACACTGAAGCTTTCTTT
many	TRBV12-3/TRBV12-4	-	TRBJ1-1	CASSLAGTTEAFF	TGTGCCAGCAGTTTAGCTGGGACCACTGAAGCTTTCTTT
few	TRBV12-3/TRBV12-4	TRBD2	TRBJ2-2	CASRTSGRGSNTGELFF	TGTGCCAGCCGGACTAGCGGGAGGGGATCGAACACCGGGGAGCTGTTTTTT
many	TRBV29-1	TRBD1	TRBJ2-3	CSVEGTGGIATDTQYF	TGCAGCGTTGAAGGGACAGGGGGCATCGCCACAGATACGCAGTATTTT
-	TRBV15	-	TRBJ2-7	CATTDVRGNEQYF	TGTGCCACCACCGATGTGAGGGGCAACGAGCAGTACTTC
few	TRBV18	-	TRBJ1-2	CASSRAIYYGYTF	TGTGCCAGCTCACGGGCAATTTACTATGGCTACACCTTC
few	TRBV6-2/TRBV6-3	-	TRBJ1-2	CASRRTQNGYTF	TGTGCCAGCAGACGGACCCAAAATGGCTACACCTTC
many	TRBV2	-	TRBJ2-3	CASRRAGTDTQYF	TGTGCCAGCAGACGGGCGGGGACAGATACGCAGTATTTT
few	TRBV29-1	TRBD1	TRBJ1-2	CSVADREDGYTF	TGCAGCGTTGCAGACAGGGAAGATGGCTACACCTTC
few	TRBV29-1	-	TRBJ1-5	CSVEGEGNQPQHF	TGCAGCGTTGAGGGCGAGGGCAATCAGCCCCAGCATTTT
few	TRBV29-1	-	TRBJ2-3	CSVALMGGILIPTDTQYF	TGCAGCGTTGCCCTAATGGGCGGAATCTTGATTCCCACAGATACGCAGTATTTT
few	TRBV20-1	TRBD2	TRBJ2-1	CSARDAAGGDNEQFF	TGCAGTGCTAGAGATGCGGCGGGAGGAGACAATGAGCAGTTCTTC
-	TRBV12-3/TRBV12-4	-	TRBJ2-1	CASSWGDGGYNEQFF	TGTGCCAGCAGTTGGGGGGACGGAGGTTACAATGAGCAGTTCTTC
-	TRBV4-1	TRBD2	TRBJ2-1	CASSQDRTSWSSYNEQFF	TGCGCCAGCAGCCAAGATCGGACTAGCTGGAGCTCCTACAATGAGCAGTTCTTC
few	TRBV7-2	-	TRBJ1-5	CASSPMGQPQHF	TGTGCCAGCAGTCCGATGGGGCAGCCCCAGCATTTT
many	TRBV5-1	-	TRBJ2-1	CASSSRNEQFF	TGCGCCAGCAGCAGTCGGAATGAGCAGTTCTTC
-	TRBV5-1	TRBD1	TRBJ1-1	CASSPPGQPNTEAFF	TGCGCCAGCAGCCCACCGGGACAGCCGAACACTGAAGCTTTCTTT
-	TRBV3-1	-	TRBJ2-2	CASSQDTFSGELFF	TGTGCCAGCAGCCAAGATACGTTCTCCGGGGAGCTGTTTTTT
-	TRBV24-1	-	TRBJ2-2	CATRGTGELFF	TGTGCCACCAGGGGCACCGGGGAGCTGTTTTTT
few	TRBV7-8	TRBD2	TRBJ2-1	CASTEARTSGGNEQFF	TGTGCCAGCACCGAAGCCCGGACTAGCGGTGGGAATGAGCAGTTCTTC
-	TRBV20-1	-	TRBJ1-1	CRAPWGNTEAFF	TGCAGGGCCCCGTGGGGGAACACTGAAGCTTTCTTT
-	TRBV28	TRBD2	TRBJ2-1	CASRLYGRDSYNEQFF	TGTGCCAGCAGGTTATACGGGAGGGACTCCTACAATGAGCAGTTCTTC
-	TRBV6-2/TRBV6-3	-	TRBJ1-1	CASSYSRVRNTEAFF	TGTGCCAGCAGTTACTCGAGGGTTAGGAACACTGAAGCTTTCTTT
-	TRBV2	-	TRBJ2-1	CASSERAGIGYNEQFF	TGTGCCAGCAGTGAGAGGGCGGGGATCGGCTACAATGAGCAGTTCTTC
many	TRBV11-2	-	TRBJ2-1	CASSLAGTGRNEQFF	TGTGCCAGCAGCTTAGCCGGAACCGGCCGTAATGAGCAGTTCTTC
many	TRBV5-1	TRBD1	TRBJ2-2	CASSLTGVTGELFF	TGCGCCAGCAGCTTGACAGGGGTGACCGGGGAGCTGTTTTTT
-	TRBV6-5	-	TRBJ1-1	CASSSLGYTEAFF	TGTGCCAGCAGTTCTCTGGGGTACACTGAAGCTTTCTTT
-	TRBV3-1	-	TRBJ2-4	CASSQRNRGAKNIQYF	TGTGCCAGCAGCCAACGCAATCGGGGGGCCAAAAACATTCAGTACTTC
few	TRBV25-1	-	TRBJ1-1	CASRGTYPEAFF	TGTGCCAGCAGGGGGACCTATCCTGAAGCTTTCTTT
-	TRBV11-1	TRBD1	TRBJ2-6	CASSSWTGVRSGANVLTF	TGTGCCAGCAGCTCATGGACAGGGGTCCGCTCTGGGGCCAACGTCCTGACTTTC
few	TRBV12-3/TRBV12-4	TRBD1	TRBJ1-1	CASILRPGQANTEAFF	TGTGCCAGCATCCTGAGACCGGGACAGGCGAACACTGAAGCTTTCTTT